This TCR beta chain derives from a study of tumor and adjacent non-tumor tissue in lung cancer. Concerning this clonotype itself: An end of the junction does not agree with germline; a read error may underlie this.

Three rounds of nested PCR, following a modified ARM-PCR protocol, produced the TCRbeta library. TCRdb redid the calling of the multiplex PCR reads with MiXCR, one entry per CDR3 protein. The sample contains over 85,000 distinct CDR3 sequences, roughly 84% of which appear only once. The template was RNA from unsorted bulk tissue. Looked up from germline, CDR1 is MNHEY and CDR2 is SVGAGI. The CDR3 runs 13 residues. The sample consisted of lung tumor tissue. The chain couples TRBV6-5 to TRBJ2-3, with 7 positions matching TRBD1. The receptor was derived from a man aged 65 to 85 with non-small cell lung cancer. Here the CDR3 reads CASRRDSTDTEYF. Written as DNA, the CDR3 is TGTGCCAGCAGAAGGGACAGTACAGATACGGAGTATTTT.